The 26 T cell receptor beta chains reported below all come from one sample, sequenced in a study of regulatory T cells in long-lasting Graves disease. Specified time point: newly diagnosed GD, antithyroid drugs for less than 3 months. Construction of the TCR library relied on RNA isolated from PBMCs. Assembly of TCR beta libraries relied on iRepertoire HTBI primers together with Arm-PCR of CDR3 regions. TCRdb processed the multiplex PCR reads anew with MiXCR; each CDR3 protein has one entry. Counted here are some 200,000 distinct CDR3 sequences, approximately 19% occurring once; the ten biggest clones make up 12%. The sample was also reused in another study, on T cells in Graves' hyperthyroidism and ophthalmopathy.

The sample in question was peripheral blood mononuclear cells (PBMCs), obtained at new diagnosis, from a patient treated with antithyroid drugs. These receptors came from a woman under 40 with Graves disease.

This clonotype was observed at least ten times. V gene TRBV6-2 or TRBV6-3 combines with J gene TRBJ1-6; 12 bases align to TRBD1. J was trimmed by 5 bases and V by 6 bases; bases with no gene match: 11. CDR1 is MNHEY and CDR2 is SVGEGT in the germline V gene. CDR3 length: 18 residues. CDR3 DNA: TGTGCCAGCAGCCGGGACAGGGGGCTATCGTTGGATAATTCACCCCTCCACTTT. It specifies CASSRDRGLSLDNSPLHF.

This clonotype was detected only a few times. A much larger clone is a single base away; this may be a read error. The rearrangement uses TRBV29-1 and TRBJ1-1, with TRBD1 identical over 8 bases. The CDR3 has 12 amino acids. V dropped 7 bases and J dropped 4; count of bases not matched to a gene: 5. Germline V CDR1 and CDR2: SQVTM, ANQGSEA. In DNA form, the CDR3 reads TGCAGCGCCAGGGGGCCGAGCACTGAAGCTTTCTTT. Amino acid sequence: CSARGPSTEAFF.

The chain links TRBV11-2 to TRBJ2-7, with 10 bases fitting TRBD1. The J segment lost 2 bases and the V segment lost 3 bases, leaving 7 bases of the junction unmatched. Per germline, CDR1 SGHAT and CDR2 FQNNGV. The CDR3 contains 16 residues. The DNA for the CDR3 is TGTGCCAGCAGCTTGGGACAGGGGCTAGAGGCCTACGAGCAGTACTTC. Its translation: CASSLGQGLEAYEQYF.

This clonotype was observed many times. The rearrangement joins TRBV28 to TRBJ1-3; D remains unclear. Germline CDR1 is MDHEN and CDR2 is SYDVKM. The V end was cut by 3 bases, the J end by 0 bases, with 6 bases between. The CDR3 extends over 14 amino acids. The CDR3 spells CASSLQSSGNTIYF. For the CDR3, the DNA is TGTGCCAGCAGTTTGCAAAGCTCTGGAAACACCATATATTTT.

In its sample, this clonotype was seen many times. This rearrangement joins TRBV28 to TRBJ1-2; 7 bases match TRBD1. V was pared by 5 bases and J by 8 bases, with 14 bases of the junction left unmatched. The CDR3 totals 15 residues. CDR1 and CDR2 from the germline V gene are MDHEN and SYDVKM. The CDR3, as DNA: TGTGCCAGCAGTCGTCCACGATCGACAGGGCGCGGCTACACCTTC. It yields the protein CASSRPRSTGRGYTF.

This clonotype was recorded at least ten times. This chain uses TRBV14 with TRBJ2-1; 10 nucleotides agree with TRBD1. This CDR3 region has 16 residues. J lost 6 bases, V lost 0 bases, and 5 bases had no gene match. Germline-derived CDR1 and CDR2 are SGHDN and FVKESK. DNA of the CDR3: TGTGCCAGCAGCCAAGAATGGACAGGGGGAAGCAATGAGCAGTTCTTC. It translates to CASSQEWTGGSNEQFF.

This sequence joins TRBV5-1 and TRBJ1-2; D might be TRBD1 (5 bases). V gave up 1 base and J gave up 4 bases, with 5 bases separating them. This CDR3 has 12 residues. The germline CDR1 and CDR2 sequences are SGHRS and YFSETQ. The CDR3 loop is CASSLRGYGYTF. The CDR3 DNA sequence: TGCGCCAGCAGCTTGAGGGGCTATGGCTACACCTTC. The full variable domain, with the rest looked up from reference TRBV5-1 and TRBJ1-2, is KAGVTQTPRYLIKTRGQQVTLSCSPISGHRSVSWYQQTPGQGLQFLFEYFSETQRNKGNFPGRFSGRQFSNSRSEMNVSTLELGDSALYLCASSLRGYGYTFGSGTRLTVV.

In its sample, this clonotype was seen many times. This chain links TRBV5-1 with TRBJ2-3; 8 bases match TRBD2. CDR1 and CDR2 (germline): SGHRS, YFSETQ. This CDR3 contains 14 residues. V lost 0 bases, J lost 4 bases, and 1 base stayed unmatched. The CDR3 DNA is TGCGCCAGCAGCTTGGGCGGGAGGTCAGATACGCAGTATTTT. Its translation: CASSLGGRSDTQYF.

Comments on this clonotype: Given a far larger clone just one base away, this is likely a sequencing read error. J is TRBJ2-5 and V is TRBV11-3; 14 bases agree with TRBD2. The CDR3 consists of 19 residues. Germline assignment: CDR1 SGHNT and CDR2 YENEEA. The CDR3 sequence: CASSAGLAGGIGSYNEQLF. The CDR3 nucleotides read TGTGCCAGCAGCGCCGGACTAGCGGGAGGAATAGGGTCCTACAATGAGCAGTTGTTC.

The chain recombines TRBV5-8 with TRBJ2-2, with D perhaps given as TRBD1 or TRBD2 (5 bases each). Germline V gene data show CDR1 as SGHTS and CDR2 as YDEGEE. The V gene lost 4 bases and the J gene lost 0 bases, with 10 bases spanning the gap. The CDR3 contains 15 residues. The CDR3 nucleotides read TGTGCCAGCAGCATGGGACGGACGAACACCGGGGAGCTGTTTTTT. It translates to CASSMGRTNTGELFF.

In this sample, this clonotype turned up many times. The chain couples TRBV10-3 to TRBJ1-2; D call uncertain. V shed 4 bases and J shed 4 bases, with 10 bases lying between them. Looked up from germline, CDR1 is ENHRY and CDR2 is SYGVKD. The CDR3 is 13 amino acids. This chain's CDR3 is CAISGSGSYGYTF. The CDR3 DNA follows: TGTGCCATCAGTGGAAGTGGATCCTATGGCTACACCTTC.

This clonotype turned up a few times. This chain links TRBV7-3 with TRBJ2-5; 8 nucleotides line up with TRBD1. CDR1 is SGHTA and CDR2 is FQGTGA in the germline V gene. V trimming: 1 base; J trimming: 4 bases; junction bases outside the gene matches: 8. The CDR3 consists of 16 residues. The DNA for the CDR3 is TGTGCCAGCAGCTTAAATGGTCAGGGGGCTAGAGAGACCCAGTACTTC. The encoded protein is CASSLNGQGARETQYF. The full variable domain, its missing parts supplied by reference TRBV7-3 and TRBJ2-5, is GAGVSQTPSNKVTEKGKYVELRCDPISGHTALYWYRQSLGQGPEFLIYFQGTGAADDSGLPNDRFFAVRPEGSVSTLKIQRTERGDSAVYLCASSLNGQGARETQYFGPGTRLLVL.

This clonotype occurred many times. The rearrangement joins TRBV7-9 to TRBJ1-4; D is undetermined. The V end lost 3 bases, the J end lost 6 bases, and 11 bases lay between the germline ends. Germline loops: CDR1 SEHNR, CDR2 FQNEAQ (reference sequence). The CDR3 sequence is 14 residues long. CDR3 bases: TGTGCCAGCAGCTTGATTGGGAACGATGAAAAACTGTTTTTT. Its protein is CASSLIGNDEKLFF.

This clonotype has ten or more counts. The chain joins TRBV5-1 to TRBJ2-3; the D gene could be TRBD1 or TRBD2 (5 bases each). Germline CDR1 SGHRS, CDR2 YFSETQ. This CDR3 is 15 amino acids long. V lost 8 bases to trimming and J lost 0 bases, with 16 bases between them. CDR3 loop: CASKGRTGSTDTQYF. CDR3 sequence (DNA): TGCGCCAGTAAGGGACGGACTGGAAGCACAGATACGCAGTATTTT. The full variable domain, completed using reference TRBV5-1 and TRBJ2-3, is KAGVTQTPRYLIKTRGQQVTLSCSPISGHRSVSWYQQTPGQGLQFLFEYFSETQRNKGNFPGRFSGRQFSNSRSEMNVSTLELGDSALYLCASKGRTGSTDTQYFGPGTRLTVL.

Many counts were recorded for this clonotype. The chain links TRBV7-8 to TRBJ2-5; 7 positions agree with TRBD1. The CDR3 loop spans 13 amino acids. The ends lost 5 bases at V and 4 bases at J; junction bases unmatched: 4. Germline lookup yields CDR1 SGHVS and CDR2 FQNEAQ. CDR3 loop: CASSRRQGETQYF. The CDR3 nucleotides read TGTGCCAGCAGCCGTCGACAGGGAGAGACCCAGTACTTC.

The gene calls are TRBV6-2 or TRBV6-3 and TRBJ2-4; 8 nucleotides agree with TRBD1. Germline V gives CDR1 MNHEY, CDR2 SVGEGT. The CDR3 spans 13 residues. V lost 6 bases, J lost 13 bases, and 11 bases stayed unmatched. CDR3 protein: CASRGTGTPVQYF. As DNA, the CDR3 is TGTGCCAGCAGGGGGACAGGAACCCCGGTCCAGTACTTC.

This clonotype appeared many times. The chain has TRBV11-2 and TRBJ2-1; 8 nucleotides match TRBD2. TRBJ2-5 explains the end of the DNA better; the J call may be wrong. The CDR3 is 14 residues long. Germline V CDR1 and CDR2: SGHAT, FQNNGV. CDR3 region: CASSLFSGGETQYF. CDR3 DNA sequence: TGTGCCAGCAGCTTATTCTCGGGGGGGGAGACCCAGTACTTC.

This clonotype was seen only a few times. As DNA, the CDR3 is TGTGCCAGTAGTCTCATCGGGGCAGGCACAGATACGCAGTATTTT. It is translated as CASSLIGAGTDTQYF. V is TRBV19 and J is TRBJ2-3, with D perhaps assigned TRBD1 or TRBD2 (5 bases each). The CDR3 consists of 15 residues. Germline CDR1 reads LNHDA; CDR2 reads SQIVND (reference sequence). V was trimmed by 5 bases and J by 1 base, leaving 13 bases between them.

Many counts were recorded for this clonotype. The rearrangement joins TRBV6-1 to TRBJ1-4; D perhaps matches TRBD1 (6 bases). This CDR3 spans 14 amino acids. CDR1 is MNHNS and CDR2 is SASEGT in the germline V gene. Trimming pared 7 bases from V and 7 bases from J, leaving 16 bases between. CDR3 loop: CASMRGGRGEKLFF. The CDR3 DNA sequence: TGTGCCAGCATGAGGGGGGGGCGAGGTGAAAAACTGTTTTTT.

This clonotype appeared many times. The chain couples TRBV18 to TRBJ1-6; D remains ambiguous. This CDR3 spans 15 amino acids. Germline values: CDR1 KGHSH, CDR2 LQKENI. The V end lost 4 bases, the J end lost 6 bases, and 13 bases lay between the germline ends. The CDR3 bases are TGTGCCAGCTCACTACTGGGCGAGGGTAATTCACCCCTCCACTTT. Its protein product is CASSLLGEGNSPLHF.

With regard to this clonotype: Given the absence of the conserved phenylalanine or tryptophan at the CDR3 end, a read error is likely. V gene TRBV9 combines with J gene TRBJ2-1; D is perhaps TRBD2 (7 bases). The CDR3 sequence is 16 residues long. Germline assignment: CDR1 SGDLS and CDR2 YYNGEE. Trimming removed 0 bases from V and 3 bases from J, with 13 bases in between. CDR3 nucleotides: TGTGCCAGCAGCGTAGGAGGGGGGGCTGGCTACAATGAGCAGTTCCTC. This translates into CASSVGGGAGYNEQFL.

This clonotype appeared many times. The chain is built from TRBV9 and TRBJ1-1; unclear D gene. This CDR3 contains 13 residues. Germline CDR1 and CDR2: SGDLS and YYNGEE. The V gene lost 0 bases and the J gene lost 4 bases, with 7 bases spanning the gap. CDR3 amino acids: CASSVEGLTEAFF. The CDR3 bases are TGTGCCAGCAGCGTAGAGGGCCTCACTGAAGCTTTCTTT.

Details on this clonotype: A clone one base away is much larger, so this may be a read error. It is likely a read error, because the conserved phenylalanine at the end of the CDR3 is missing. J is TRBJ2-1 and V is TRBV4-1, with D perhaps matching TRBD1 (6 bases). With 2 bases removed from V and 5 bases from J, the gap between germline ends came to 13 bases. Germline V gene lookup returns CDR1 MGHRA and CDR2 YSYEKL. The CDR3 has 15 residues. Here the CDR3 DNA reads TGCGCCAGCAGCCAACCCGGGACACGAAACAATGAGCAGTTCTCC. Encoded protein: CASSQPGTRNNEQFS.

This clonotype has a count of ten or more. The chain carries TRBV20-1 and TRBJ2-5; 9 positions agree with TRBD1. V gave up 4 bases and J gave up 5 bases; unmatched junction bases: 5. The CDR3 runs 13 residues. Looked up from germline, CDR1 is DFQATT and CDR2 is SNEGSKA (reference sequence). The CDR3 DNA reads TGCAGTGCTACCAGGACAGGGGAGGAGACCCAGTACTTC. This codes for CSATRTGEETQYF.

The CDR3 nucleotides read TGTGCCTGGAATCCCGACAGGTTAAACACTGAAGCTTTCTTT. This translates into CAWNPDRLNTEAFF. The genes are TRBV30 and TRBJ1-1; possible D gene TRBD1, 6 bases. V was pared by 4 bases and J by 2 bases, with 14 bases between. Germline CDR1 reads GTSNPN; CDR2 reads SVGIG (reference sequence). This CDR3 is built from 14 residues. Together with reference TRBV30 and TRBJ1-1, the CDR3 gives the full variable domain: SQTIHQWPATLVQPVGSPLSLECTVEGTSNPNLYWYRQAAGRGLQLLFYSVGIGQISSEVPQNLSASRPQDRQFILSSKKLLLSDSGFYLCAWNPDRLNTEAFFGQGTRLTVV.

This clonotype was seen ten or more times. The DNA for the CDR3 is TGTGCCAGCAGCGCTACTAGAGGTGGAGCCGGGGAGCTGTTTTTT. It translates to CASSATRGGAGELFF. This chain links TRBV12-3 or TRBV12-4 with TRBJ2-2; weak D call: TRBD2 (5 bases). There are 15 residues in the CDR3. V shed 6 bases and J shed 6 bases, with 17 bases lying between them.